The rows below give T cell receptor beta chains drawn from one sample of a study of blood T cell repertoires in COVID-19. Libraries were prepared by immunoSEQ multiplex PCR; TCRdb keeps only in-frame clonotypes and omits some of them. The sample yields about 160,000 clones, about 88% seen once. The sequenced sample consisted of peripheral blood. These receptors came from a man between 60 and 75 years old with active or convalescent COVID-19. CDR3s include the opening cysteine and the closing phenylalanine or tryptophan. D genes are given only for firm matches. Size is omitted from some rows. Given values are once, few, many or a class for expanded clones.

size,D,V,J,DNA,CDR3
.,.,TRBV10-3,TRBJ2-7,TGTGCCATCAGTGGTCAGGCCTACGAGCAGTACTTC,CAISGQAYEQYF
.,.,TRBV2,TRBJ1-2,TGTGCCAGCAGTGAAGCACTAGGCCGTTACTATGGCTACACCTTC,CASSEALGRYYGYTF
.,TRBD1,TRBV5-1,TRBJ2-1,TGCGCCAGCAGCCACTACCGGGACAGAACTACCTACAATGAGCAGTTCTTC,CASSHYRDRTTYNEQFF
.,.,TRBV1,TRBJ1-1,TGCACCAGCAGCCAAGATTCCACCCGGGACAGTCATCCCCACACTGAAGCTTTCTTT,CTSSQDSTRDSHPHTEAFF
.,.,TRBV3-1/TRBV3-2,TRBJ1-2,TGTGCCAGCAGCCACGGAGGGGGGGCGGACTATGGCTACGCCTTC,CASSHGGGADYGYAF
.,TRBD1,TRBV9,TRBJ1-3,TGTGCCAGCAGCCTAAAAACAGGGGGGATCACTGGAAACACCATATATTTT,CASSLKTGGITGNTIYF
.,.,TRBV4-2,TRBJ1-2,TGTGCCAGCAGCCAAGAACAGGGTTATGGCTACACCTTC,CASSQEQGYGYTF
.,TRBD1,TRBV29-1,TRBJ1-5,TGCAGCGTGGGGACAGGGGGCGGACAGCCCCAGCATTTT,CSVGTGGGQPQHF
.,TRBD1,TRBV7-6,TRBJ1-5,TGTGCCAGCAGCATAAGACAGGGAGGTCAGCCCCAGCATTTT,CASSIRQGGQPQHF
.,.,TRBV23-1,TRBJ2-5,TGCGCCAGCAGGGGGGAGGAAGAGACCCAGTACTTC,CASRGEEETQYF
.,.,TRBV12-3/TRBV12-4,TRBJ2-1,TGTGCCAGCAGTTTAGGAGGGCCCGGTGAGCAGTTCTTC,CASSLGGPGEQFF
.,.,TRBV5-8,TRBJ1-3,TGTGCCAGCAGCTTGAACTCGGGGGTAACCTCTGGAAACACCATATATTTT,CASSLNSGVTSGNTIYF
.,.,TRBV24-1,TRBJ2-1,TGTGCCACCAGTGATGAACTAGCACCGTTGAAGTTCTTC,CATSDELAPLKFF
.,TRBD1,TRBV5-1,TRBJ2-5,TGCGCCAGCAGCCCCACAGGGGGCAGGGGGCAAGAGACCCAGTACTTC,CASSPTGGRGQETQYF
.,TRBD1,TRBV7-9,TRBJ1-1,TGTGCCAGCAGCGGGGACAGGGGGTTGAACACTGAAGCTTTCTTT,CASSGDRGLNTEAFF
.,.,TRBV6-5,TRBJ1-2,TGTGCCAGCACCGGAGTGGGTTATGGCTACACCTTC,CASTGVGYGYTF
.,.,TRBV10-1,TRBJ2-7,TGCGCCAGCAGTGAGGCAGGGCCCCACGAGCAGTACTTC,CASSEAGPHEQYF
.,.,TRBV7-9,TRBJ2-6,TGTGCCAGCAGCCCCTGGGCCGTCTCTGGGGCCAACGTCCTGACTTTC,CASSPWAVSGANVLTF
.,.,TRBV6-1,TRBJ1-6,TGTGCCAGCAGTGAGCAGGCGCGCTCCCGTTCACCCCTCCACTTT,CASSEQARSRSPLHF
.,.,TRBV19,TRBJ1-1,TGTGCCAGTAGTATTCTTCAACTGGGCAACACTGAAGCTTTCTTT,CASSILQLGNTEAFF
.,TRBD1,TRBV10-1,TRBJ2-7,TGCGCCAGCAGCACGGGACAGGGAACCTACGAGCAGTACTTC,CASSTGQGTYEQYF
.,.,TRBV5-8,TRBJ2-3,TGTGCCAGCAGCTTTCAAGGCAGCGGGCAAGATACGCAGTATTTT,CASSFQGSGQDTQYF
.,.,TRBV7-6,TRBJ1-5,TGTGCCAGCAGCTTAGCCTCGGGGGGGAGCAATCAGCCCCAGCATTTT,CASSLASGGSNQPQHF
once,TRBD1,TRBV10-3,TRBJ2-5,TGTGCCATCACCCGGGACAGTAGTATAGGGACCCAGTACTTC,CAITRDSSIGTQYF
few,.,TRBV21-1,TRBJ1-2,TGTGCCAGCAGCAGACGCCGGGACAGGGTTCATGTGATGTGTGGGAGTCCTTATGGCTACACCTTC,CASSRRRDRVHVMCGSPYGYTF
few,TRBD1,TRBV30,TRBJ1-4,TGTGCCTGGAGTGTACAGGGGAGGGAAAAACTGTTTTTT,CAWSVQGREKLFF
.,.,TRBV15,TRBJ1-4,TGTGCCACCAGCAGAGGTGGGCTCACTAATGAAAAACTGTTTTTT,CATSRGGLTNEKLFF
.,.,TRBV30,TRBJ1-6,TGTGCCTGGACCCTGGCCTGGAGGGCTTCACCCCTCCACTTT,CAWTLAWRASPLHF
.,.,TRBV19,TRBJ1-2,TGTGCCAGTAGTATTATCCTCGACGGGACAAACTACTATGGCTACACCTTC,CASSIILDGTNYYGYTF
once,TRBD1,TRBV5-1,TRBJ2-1,TGCGCCAGCAGGTTGACAGGGGGAGAGTACAATGAGCAGTTCTTC,CASRLTGGEYNEQFF
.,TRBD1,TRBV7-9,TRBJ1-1,TGTGCCAGCAGCTTAGTAGGGACAGGTGCCGAAGCTTTCTTT,CASSLVGTGAEAFF
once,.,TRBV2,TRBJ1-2,TGTGCCAGCAGTGAACAGTATGGCTACACCTTC,CASSEQYGYTF
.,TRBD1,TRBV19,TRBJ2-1,TGTGCCAGTAGTATAGTAAGGGACAGGGTAAATGAGCAGTTCTTC,CASSIVRDRVNEQFF